The 15 T cell receptor beta chains below come from one sample, sequenced in a study of blood T cell repertoires in COVID-19. Sequenced by immunoSEQ multiplex PCR; TCRdb stores in-frame clones only, minus some. Among about 45,000 clones listed, 90% were seen once. The sequenced sample was peripheral blood. The source is a man between 65 and 85 years old with active COVID-19.

The chain links TRBV27 to TRBJ1-3, with a possible D match to TRBD1 (5 bases). The germline V gene has CDR1 MNHEY and CDR2 SMNVEV (reference sequence). The CDR3 has 12 amino acids. V dropped 5 bases and J dropped 9 bases, with 11 bases sitting between them. The CDR3 nucleotides are TGTGCCAGCAGTCCCAGGGTTGGCACCATATATTTT. This translates into CASSPRVGTIYF.

The genes are TRBV6-6 and TRBJ1-6; TRBD1 matches at 7 bases. CDR3 length equals 16 residues. J gave up 5 bases and V 6 bases, and 10 bases lay outside the gene matches. The germline CDR1 and CDR2 sequences are MNHNY and SVGAGI (reference sequence). The DNA for the CDR3 is TGTGCCAGCAGCCAACAAGGACAGGCGGATAATTCACCCCTCCACTTT. Translated: CASSQQGQADNSPLHF.

The chain recombines TRBV29-1 with TRBJ2-7; 12 positions match TRBD1. The CDR3 is 16 amino acids. Germline lookup yields CDR1 SQVTM and CDR2 ANQGSEA. Losses at the gene ends were 6 bases for V and 0 bases for J; bases not matched to a gene: 9. In DNA form, the CDR3 reads TGCAGCGTACTTCTGTGGGACAGGGGGCTCTCCTACGAGCAGTACTTC. Its protein is CSVLLWDRGLSYEQYF.

This clone was seen once. This chain joins TRBV6-5 and TRBJ2-7; a possible D gene is TRBD1 (6 bases). Germline assignment: CDR1 MNHEY and CDR2 SVGAGI. Trimming took 0 bases from V and 2 from J, leaving 14 bases between them. CDR3 length equals 16 residues. CDR3 in DNA: TGTGCCAGCAGTTACTCCCGTGGGGGCAAAACCTACGAGCAGTACTTC. Its translation is CASSYSRGGKTYEQYF.

This sequence joins TRBV11-2 and TRBJ2-7; TRBD2 aligns across 13 bases. CDR3 size: 14 residues. The trim removed 7 bases at V and 5 bases at J, leaving 5 bases unmatched. Germline lookup yields CDR1 SGHAT and CDR2 FQNNGV. The CDR3 DNA follows: TGTGCCAGCATTGGGACTAGCGGGAACAACGAGCAGTACTTC. Its translation: CASIGTSGNNEQYF. The complete variable domain, with remaining parts taken from reference TRBV11-2 and TRBJ2-7, reads EAGVAQSPRYKIIEKRQSVAFWCNPISGHATLYWYQQILGQGPKLLIQFQNNGVVDDSQLPKDRFSAERLKGVDSTLKIQPAKLEDSAVYLCASIGTSGNNEQYFGPGTRLTVT.

The chain couples TRBV4-3 to TRBJ2-5; TRBD1 might be the D (7 bases). CDR1 is LGHNA and CDR2 is YSLEER in the germline V gene. V was clipped by 0 bases and J by 6 bases, with 14 bases between them. This CDR3 is built from 15 residues. CDR3 nucleotide sequence: TGCGCCAGCAGCCAAGATCTAGGGGGCGGGAAGACCCAGTACTTC. Protein product: CASSQDLGGGKTQYF.

This clone was detected only once. The chain joins TRBV7-2 to TRBJ1-3; D not certain. Trimming removed 1 base from V and 0 bases from J, with 7 bases in between. CDR3 length: 15 residues. CDR1 is SGHTA and CDR2 is FQGNSA in the germline V gene. The chain's CDR3 is CASSLGGFSGNTIYF. DNA of the CDR3: TGTGCCAGCAGCTTAGGAGGGTTCTCTGGAAACACCATATATTTT.

This clone was seen a single time. The chain is built from TRBV19 and TRBJ2-3, with TRBD2 identical over 10 bases. Trimming at V came to 5 bases and at J to 3 bases, leaving 5 bases not matched to a gene. The length of the CDR3 is 15 residues. CDR1 and CDR2 (germline): LNHDA, SQIVND (reference sequence). CDR3 loop: CASSSSGSLTDTQYF. CDR3 in DNA: TGTGCCAGTAGTTCTAGCGGGAGTTTGACAGATACGCAGTATTTT.

This chain joins TRBV3-1 (or the pseudogene TRBV3-2) and TRBJ1-4; a weak D match, TRBD1 (5 bases). The CDR3 consists of 17 residues. Germline V gene lookup returns CDR1 LGHDT and CDR2 YNNKEL (reference sequence). The V end lost 3 bases, the J end lost 3 bases, and 17 bases lay between the germline ends. DNA for the CDR3: TGTGCCAGCAGCCACCCCTCGGTAGGGGCAGCTAATGAAAAACTGTTTTTT. Amino acid sequence: CASSHPSVGAANEKLFF.

V usage is TRBV9 and J usage is TRBJ2-2; TRBD2 aligns across 10 bases. Trimming removed 0 bases from V and 4 bases from J; junction bases left unmatched: 3. The CDR3 has 16 residues. CDR1 is SGDLS, CDR2 YYNGEE, per germline. Here the CDR3 DNA reads TGTGCCAGCAGCGTAGTTAGCGGGAGGACCACCGGGGAGCTGTTTTTT. Its translation is CASSVVSGRTTGELFF. Based on the CDR3 plus reference TRBV9 and TRBJ2-2, the full variable domain is DSGVTQTPKHLITATGQRVTLRCSPRSGDLSVYWYQQSLDQGLQFLIQYYNGEERAKGNILERFSAQQFPDLHSELNLSSLELGDSALYFCASSVVSGRTTGELFFGEGSRLTVL.

The chain has TRBV15 and TRBJ2-3; the D gene is possibly TRBD2 (6 bases). This CDR3 has 16 amino acids. Looked up from germline, CDR1 is LNHNV and CDR2 is YYDKDF (reference sequence). The ends were cut back, 1 base at V and 5 bases at J, with 16 bases in the middle. The CDR3 region is CATSRGAGTSGDTQYF. CDR3 nucleotide sequence: TGTGCCACCAGCAGAGGTGCGGGGACGAGCGGAGATACGCAGTATTTT.

The chain couples TRBV11-3 to TRBJ2-7; D is uncertain. The CDR3 sequence is 14 residues long. CDR1 is SGHNT, CDR2 YENEEA, per germline. V lost 1 base and J 4 bases, leaving 11 bases between the germline ends. CDR3 coding DNA: TGTGCCAGCAGCTTAGCGGCGGCCGGGTACGAGCAGTACTTC. Protein product: CASSLAAAGYEQYF.

V is TRBV6-1 and J is TRBJ1-5; TRBD1 matches 9 bases. CDR3 length: 15 amino acids. The trim removed 2 bases at V and 7 bases at J, leaving 6 bases unmatched. In germline, CDR1 is MNHNS, CDR2 SASEGT. CDR3 DNA sequence: TGTGCCAGCAGTGAACCGGGACAGGGCATCCAGCCCCAGCATTTT. As protein: CASSEPGQGIQPQHF.

The chain recombines TRBV9 with TRBJ2-5, with D possibly matching TRBD1 (5 bases). The CDR3 extends over 13 amino acids. V dropped 1 base and J dropped 5 bases, with 9 bases sitting between them. Germline CDR1 reads SGDLS; CDR2 reads YYNGEE. CDR3 nucleotide sequence: TGTGCCAGCAGCGTAATGTGGGGCGAGACCCAGTACTTC. Amino acids: CASSVMWGETQYF.

V and J are TRBV7-9 and TRBJ1-2; maybe TRBD1 (6 bases). The CDR3 spans 14 residues. Germline lookup yields CDR1 SEHNR and CDR2 FQNEAQ (reference sequence). V dropped 5 bases and J dropped 6 bases, with 16 bases sitting between them. CDR3 in DNA: TGTGCCAGCAGCGCCGATGGACAGCCAAATGGCTACACCTTC. Its protein is CASSADGQPNGYTF.